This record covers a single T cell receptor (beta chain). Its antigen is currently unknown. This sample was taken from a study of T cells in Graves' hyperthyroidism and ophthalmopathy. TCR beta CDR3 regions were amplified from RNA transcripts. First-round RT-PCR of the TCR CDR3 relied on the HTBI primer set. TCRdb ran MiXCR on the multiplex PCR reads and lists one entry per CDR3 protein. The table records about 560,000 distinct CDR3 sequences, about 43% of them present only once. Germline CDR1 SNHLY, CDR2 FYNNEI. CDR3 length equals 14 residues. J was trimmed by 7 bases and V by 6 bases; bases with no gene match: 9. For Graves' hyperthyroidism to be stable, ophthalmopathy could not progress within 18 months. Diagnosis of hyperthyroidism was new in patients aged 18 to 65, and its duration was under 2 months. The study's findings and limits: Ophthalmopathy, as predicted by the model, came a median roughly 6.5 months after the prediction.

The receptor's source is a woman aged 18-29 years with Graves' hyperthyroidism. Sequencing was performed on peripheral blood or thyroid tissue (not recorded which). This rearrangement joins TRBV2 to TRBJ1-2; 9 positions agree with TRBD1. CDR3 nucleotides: TGTGCCAGCAGAGCCGGGACAGGGTCGATTGGCTACACCTTC. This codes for CASRAGTGSIGYTF.